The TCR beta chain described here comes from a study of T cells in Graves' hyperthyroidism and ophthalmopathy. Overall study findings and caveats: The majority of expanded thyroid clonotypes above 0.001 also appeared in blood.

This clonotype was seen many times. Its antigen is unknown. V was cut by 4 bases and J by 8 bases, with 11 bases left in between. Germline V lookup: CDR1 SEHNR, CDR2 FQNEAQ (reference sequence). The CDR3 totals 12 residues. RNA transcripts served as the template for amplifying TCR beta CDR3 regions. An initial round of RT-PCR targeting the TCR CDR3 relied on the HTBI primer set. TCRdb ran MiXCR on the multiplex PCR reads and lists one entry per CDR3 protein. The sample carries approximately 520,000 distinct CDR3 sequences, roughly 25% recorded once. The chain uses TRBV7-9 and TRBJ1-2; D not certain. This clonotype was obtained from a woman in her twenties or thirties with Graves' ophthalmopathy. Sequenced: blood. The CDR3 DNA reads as TGTGCCAGCAGCTCAGGCGTAGGGGGCTACACCTTC. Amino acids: CASSSGVGGYTF.